These 6 T cell receptor beta chains came from one sample sequenced in a study of memory CD4+ T cells and cytomegalovirus serostatus. The sort gate was single viable CD3+CD4+CD8-CD45RO+ cells for memory CD4+ T cells. Data came from immunoSEQ multiplex PCR; TCRdb stores just in-frame clones and leaves some out. The profile covers approximately 50,000 clones, with about 80% appearing a single time and about 2.4% taken by the ten largest. The sequenced material came from memory CD4+ T cells from blood. The source is an adult in good health and CMV-seropositive.

V and J are TRBV7-9 and TRBJ2-7; possible D gene TRBD1, 5 bases. Germline loops: CDR1 SEHNR, CDR2 FQNEAQ (reference sequence). V lost 3 bases and J 4 bases, leaving 7 bases between the germline ends. CDR3 length: 12 amino acids. The CDR3: CASSFRDYEQYV. The CDR3 nucleotides are TGTGCCAGCAGCTTCAGGGATTACGAGCAGTACGTC.

The chain couples TRBV27 to TRBJ2-1; the D is unclear. Germline V CDR1 and CDR2: MNHEY, SMNVEV (reference sequence). The CDR3 length is 14 residues. Between the trimmed V and J ends, which lost 6 bases and 0 bases, there was a span of 9 bases. The CDR3 DNA is TGTGCCAGCAGAGTTCACAGCTCCTACAATGAGCAGTTCTTC. Protein: CASRVHSSYNEQFF.

This clone was detected a few times. The J gene is TRBJ2-5, the V gene TRBV7-2; 9 bases map to TRBD2. Germline loops: CDR1 SGHTA, CDR2 FQGNSA. Unmatched junction bases numbered 8, after V lost 4 bases and J lost 2 bases. This CDR3 contains 16 residues. CDR3 residues: CASSSSLTSGQETQYF. The CDR3 coding sequence is TGTGCCAGCAGCTCCAGTCTAACTAGCGGGCAAGAGACCCAGTACTTC.

V and J are TRBV11-3 and TRBJ1-2, with D unresolved. Trimming left V 4 bases short and J 8 bases short, with 17 bases between. Germline CDR1 reads SGHNT; CDR2 reads YENEEA. The CDR3 spans 14 residues. The CDR3 region has the DNA TGTGCCAGCAGCTCGGACTCTTCTTCTACGGGCTACACCTTC. Its translation is CASSSDSSSTGYTF. Full variable domain (outside the CDR3, taken from reference TRBV11-3 and TRBJ1-2): EAGVVQSPRYKIIEKKQPVAFWCNPISGHNTLYWYLQNLGQGPELLIRYENEEAVDDSQLPKDRFSAERLKGVDSTLKIQPAELGDSAVYLCASSSDSSSTGYTFGSGTRLTVV.

This clone was seen just once. The chain joins TRBV5-4 to TRBJ1-4, with 9 bases fitting TRBD1. The V and J ends lost 4 bases and 7 bases, in that order; junction bases with no gene match: 11. The CDR3 is 16 residues long. CDR1 SGHNT and CDR2 YYREEE come from the germline V gene (reference sequence). The CDR3 region has the DNA TGTGCCAGCAGCCAAACAGGGACAGGGTCGGTTGAAAAACTGTTTTTT. This translates into CASSQTGTGSVEKLFF.

This sequence joins TRBV30 and TRBJ2-7; 9 bases match TRBD1. Trimming at V came to 0 bases and at J to 6 bases, leaving 6 bases not matched to a gene. CDR1 GTSNPN and CDR2 SVGIG come from the germline V gene (reference sequence). The CDR3 contains 14 residues. The CDR3 spells CAWSVTGQGSEQYV. The CDR3 nucleotides are TGTGCCTGGAGTGTAACGGGACAGGGATCCGAGCAGTACGTC.